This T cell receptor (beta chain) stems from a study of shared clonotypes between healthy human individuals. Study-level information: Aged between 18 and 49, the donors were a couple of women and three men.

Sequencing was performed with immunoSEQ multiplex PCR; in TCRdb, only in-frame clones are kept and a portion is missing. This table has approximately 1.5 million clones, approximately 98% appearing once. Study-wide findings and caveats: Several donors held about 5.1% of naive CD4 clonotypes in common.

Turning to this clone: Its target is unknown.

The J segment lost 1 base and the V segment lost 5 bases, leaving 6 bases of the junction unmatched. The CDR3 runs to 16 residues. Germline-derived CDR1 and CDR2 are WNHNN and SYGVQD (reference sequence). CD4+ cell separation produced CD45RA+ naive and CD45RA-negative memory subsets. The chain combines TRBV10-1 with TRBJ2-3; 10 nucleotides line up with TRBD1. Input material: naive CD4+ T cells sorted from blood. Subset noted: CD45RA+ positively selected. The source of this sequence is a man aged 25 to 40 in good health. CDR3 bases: TGCGCCAGCAGTAGCCACGGGACAGGGGGCACAGATACGCAGTATTTT. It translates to CASSSHGTGGTDTQYF.